The rows below give T cell receptor beta chains drawn from one sample of a study of T-cell memory formation after mild COVID-19. Using its own MiXCR run on the 5' RACE reads, TCRdb lists one record per CDR3 protein. Here the sample spans 350,000 to 500,000 distinct CDR3 sequences, 18% being singletons. Sequenced: PBMCs or a T cell subset sorted from them (not recorded which). Every receptor here comes from a man in his late teens or twenties who had mild COVID-19 (a few samples of this study predate the infection). Cell type and time point are not known. Both conserved end residues are part of each CDR3. A D gene is named only where the DNA matches it firmly. A row's size may be missing; if present it is once, few, many or a size class.

CDR3aa: CASSQDLKSEAFF; CDR3nt: TGTGCCAGCAGCCAAGATTTGAAGTCTGAAGCTTTCTTT; d_gene: -; abundance: -; j_gene: TRBJ1-1; v_gene: TRBV14
CDR3aa: CSARSNSPLHF; CDR3nt: TGCAGTGCTAGGAGTAATTCACCCCTCCACTTT; d_gene: -; abundance: -; j_gene: TRBJ1-6; v_gene: TRBV20-1
CDR3aa: CAITAGANTEAFF; CDR3nt: TGTGCCATCACGGCAGGAGCGAACACTGAAGCTTTCTTT; d_gene: -; abundance: few; j_gene: TRBJ1-1; v_gene: TRBV10-3
CDR3aa: CASSFAGGFREQYF; CDR3nt: TGTGCCAGCAGCTTCGCAGGAGGATTCCGGGAGCAGTACTTC; d_gene: -; abundance: few; j_gene: TRBJ2-7; v_gene: TRBV7-2
CDR3aa: CASSSTGFTEAFF; CDR3nt: TGTGCCAGCAGCTCTACGGGTTTCACTGAAGCTTTCTTT; d_gene: -; abundance: many; j_gene: TRBJ1-1; v_gene: TRBV7-2
CDR3aa: CASSLEGFSNQPQHF; CDR3nt: TGCGCCAGCAGCTTGGAAGGGTTTAGCAATCAGCCCCAGCATTTT; d_gene: -; abundance: few; j_gene: TRBJ1-5; v_gene: TRBV5-1
CDR3aa: CASSVGWAGISNEQFF; CDR3nt: TGTGCCAGCAGCGTAGGGTGGGCAGGAATTAGCAATGAGCAGTTCTTC; d_gene: -; abundance: -; j_gene: TRBJ2-1; v_gene: TRBV9
CDR3aa: CASSLAAGDQETQYF; CDR3nt: TGTGCCAGCAGCTTAGCAGCGGGGGACCAAGAGACCCAGTACTTC; d_gene: TRBD2; abundance: -; j_gene: TRBJ2-5; v_gene: TRBV11-2
CDR3aa: CASSQSPAGAGKETQYF; CDR3nt: TGCGCCAGCAGTCAATCGCCCGCGGGGGCCGGGAAAGAGACCCAGTACTTC; d_gene: -; abundance: many; j_gene: TRBJ2-5; v_gene: TRBV23-1
CDR3aa: CASSLIEQGAHYYGYTF; CDR3nt: TGCGCCAGCAGCTTGATCGAACAGGGGGCGCATTACTATGGCTACACCTTC; d_gene: TRBD1; abundance: -; j_gene: TRBJ1-2; v_gene: TRBV4-1
CDR3aa: CASASRGDYGYTF; CDR3nt: TGTGCCAGCGCTTCCAGGGGGGACTATGGCTACACCTTC; d_gene: TRBD1; abundance: -; j_gene: TRBJ1-2; v_gene: TRBV7-9
CDR3aa: CASSPGSGPYSSSYNEQFF; CDR3nt: TGTGCTAGCAGCCCCGGCTCCGGGCCGTACTCGAGCTCCTACAATGAGCAGTTCTTC; d_gene: -; abundance: few; j_gene: TRBJ2-1; v_gene: TRBV7-7
CDR3aa: CASSRRLAGGPVGETQYF; CDR3nt: TGTGCCAGCAGCCGCCGACTAGCGGGGGGGCCGGTTGGAGAGACCCAGTACTTC; d_gene: TRBD2; abundance: -; j_gene: TRBJ2-5; v_gene: TRBV7-2
CDR3aa: CASSLAHGAEQFF; CDR3nt: TGTGCCAGCAGCTTAGCGCACGGTGCTGAGCAGTTCTTC; d_gene: -; abundance: -; j_gene: TRBJ2-1; v_gene: TRBV7-6
CDR3aa: CASSYPLQTGAYEQYF; CDR3nt: TGTGCCAGCAGTTACCCCCTACAGACAGGCGCCTACGAGCAGTACTTC; d_gene: -; abundance: -; j_gene: TRBJ2-7; v_gene: TRBV6-2/TRBV6-3
CDR3aa: CASSLLRGPGTDTQYF; CDR3nt: TGCGCCAGCAGCTTGCTCAGGGGGCCGGGCACAGATACGCAGTATTTT; d_gene: TRBD1; abundance: -; j_gene: TRBJ2-3; v_gene: TRBV5-1
CDR3aa: CATSRELILGQFF; CDR3nt: TGTGCCACCAGCAGAGAATTGATCCTAGGGCAGTTCTTC; d_gene: -; abundance: -; j_gene: TRBJ2-1; v_gene: TRBV15
CDR3aa: CASSLRQGNSPLHF; CDR3nt: TGTGCCAGCAGCTTAAGGCAGGGCAATTCACCCCTCCACTTT; d_gene: -; abundance: few; j_gene: TRBJ1-6; v_gene: TRBV7-2
CDR3aa: CASSHTNWGTYSGNTIYF; CDR3nt: TGTGCCAGCAGCCATACTAATTGGGGTACCTACTCTGGAAACACCATATATTTT; d_gene: -; abundance: -; j_gene: TRBJ1-3; v_gene: TRBV7-9
CDR3aa: CASSLAGRLRETQYF; CDR3nt: TGTGCCAGCAGCTTAGCGGGACGCCTCAGGGAGACCCAGTACTTC; d_gene: -; abundance: -; j_gene: TRBJ2-5; v_gene: TRBV7-2
CDR3aa: CASSLPAGGTDTQYF; CDR3nt: TGTGCCAGCAGTTTACCGGCGGGGGGCACAGATACGCAGTATTTT; d_gene: TRBD2; abundance: -; j_gene: TRBJ2-3; v_gene: TRBV27
CDR3aa: CASSLGRAGNGYTF; CDR3nt: TGTGCCAGCAGTTTGGGGCGCGCAGGGAACGGCTACACCTTC; d_gene: -; abundance: -; j_gene: TRBJ1-2; v_gene: TRBV27
CDR3aa: CASSPRPDSNGYTF; CDR3nt: TGTGCCAGCAGCCCTCGACCGGACAGTAATGGCTACACCTTC; d_gene: -; abundance: few; j_gene: TRBJ1-2; v_gene: TRBV7-8
CDR3aa: CASRFAGTGSLGGYTF; CDR3nt: TGCGCCAGCAGATTCGCCGGGACAGGGAGTTTGGGTGGCTACACCTTC; d_gene: TRBD1; abundance: -; j_gene: TRBJ1-2; v_gene: TRBV5-1
CDR3aa: CASSLEVRASYGYTF; CDR3nt: TGTGCCAGCAGCTTAGAAGTCAGGGCTAGCTATGGCTACACCTTC; d_gene: -; abundance: -; j_gene: TRBJ1-2; v_gene: TRBV7-2
CDR3aa: CSARDERGLGGELFF; CDR3nt: TGCAGTGCTAGGGATGAGCGGGGCCTTGGCGGGGAGCTGTTTTTT; d_gene: TRBD2; abundance: -; j_gene: TRBJ2-2; v_gene: TRBV20-1
CDR3aa: CASSLVGTGETEAFF; CDR3nt: TGCGCCAGCAGCTTGGTCGGTACAGGGGAAACTGAAGCTTTCTTT; d_gene: TRBD1; abundance: many; j_gene: TRBJ1-1; v_gene: TRBV5-1
CDR3aa: CASSLGPGGGDTQYF; CDR3nt: TGTGCCAGCAGCTTAGGGCCGGGGGGAGGAGATACGCAGTATTTT; d_gene: TRBD2; abundance: few; j_gene: TRBJ2-3; v_gene: TRBV7-9
CDR3aa: CASSQLSAETQYF; CDR3nt: TGTGCCAGCAGCCAATTGTCTGCGGAGACCCAGTACTTC; d_gene: -; abundance: -; j_gene: TRBJ2-5; v_gene: TRBV3-1
CDR3aa: CASSLRGLGYGYTF; CDR3nt: TGTGCCAGCAGTTTGAGGGGTTTGGGCTATGGCTACACCTTC; d_gene: -; abundance: -; j_gene: TRBJ1-2; v_gene: TRBV27
CDR3aa: CASSLNFNQPQHF; CDR3nt: TGTGCCAGCAGCTTGAACTTTAATCAGCCCCAGCATTTT; d_gene: -; abundance: few; j_gene: TRBJ1-5; v_gene: TRBV5-5
CDR3aa: CSATTGTSQETQYF; CDR3nt: TGCAGTGCTACGACCGGGACATCCCAAGAGACCCAGTACTTC; d_gene: -; abundance: -; j_gene: TRBJ2-5; v_gene: TRBV20-1
CDR3aa: CASSQATGTGTDTQYF; CDR3nt: TGCGCCAGCAGCCAAGCCACAGGGACGGGCACAGATACGCAGTATTTT; d_gene: -; abundance: few; j_gene: TRBJ2-3; v_gene: TRBV4-3
CDR3aa: CSASTGTGNEQFF; CDR3nt: TGCAGTGCTAGCACCGGGACAGGGAATGAGCAGTTCTTC; d_gene: TRBD1; abundance: -; j_gene: TRBJ2-1; v_gene: TRBV20-1
CDR3aa: CSARDTQANVLTF; CDR3nt: TGCAGTGCTAGAGATACCCAGGCCAACGTCCTGACTTTC; d_gene: -; abundance: many; j_gene: TRBJ2-6; v_gene: TRBV20-1
CDR3aa: CAIRGSPSQETQYF; CDR3nt: TGTGCCATCAGGGGAAGCCCCTCTCAAGAGACCCAGTACTTC; d_gene: -; abundance: few; j_gene: TRBJ2-5; v_gene: TRBV10-3
CDR3aa: CASKTGTGRTPLHF; CDR3nt: TGTGCCAGTAAGACCGGGACAGGGAGGACACCCCTCCACTTT; d_gene: TRBD1; abundance: few; j_gene: TRBJ1-6; v_gene: TRBV6-5
CDR3aa: CASSYAVWTGNTEAFF; CDR3nt: TGTGCCAGCAGTTACGCGGTCTGGACAGGGAACACTGAAGCTTTCTTT; d_gene: TRBD1; abundance: -; j_gene: TRBJ1-1; v_gene: TRBV6-5
CDR3aa: CASSCCGGATNEQFF; CDR3nt: TGTGCCAGCAGTTGCTGCGGGGGGGCCACTAATGAGCAGTTCTTC; d_gene: TRBD2; abundance: few; j_gene: TRBJ2-1; v_gene: TRBV12-3/TRBV12-4